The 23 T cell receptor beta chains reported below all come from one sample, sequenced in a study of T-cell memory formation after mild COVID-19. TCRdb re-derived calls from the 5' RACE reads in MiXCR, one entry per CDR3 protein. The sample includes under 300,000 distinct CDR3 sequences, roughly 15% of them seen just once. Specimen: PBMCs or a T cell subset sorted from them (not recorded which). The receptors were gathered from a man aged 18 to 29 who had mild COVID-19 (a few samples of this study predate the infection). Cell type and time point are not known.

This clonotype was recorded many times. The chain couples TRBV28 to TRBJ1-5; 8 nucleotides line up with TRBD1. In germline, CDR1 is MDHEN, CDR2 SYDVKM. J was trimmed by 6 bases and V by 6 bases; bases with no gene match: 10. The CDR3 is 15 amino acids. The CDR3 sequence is CASSLGGQDPQPQHF. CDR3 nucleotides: TGTGCCAGCAGCCTGGGGGGACAGGATCCTCAGCCCCAGCATTTT.

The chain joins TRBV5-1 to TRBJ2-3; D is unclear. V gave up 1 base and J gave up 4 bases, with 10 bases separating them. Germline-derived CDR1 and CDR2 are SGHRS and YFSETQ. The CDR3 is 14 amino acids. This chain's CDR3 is CASSLMGLADTQYF. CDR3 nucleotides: TGCGCCAGCAGCTTGATGGGTTTGGCAGATACGCAGTATTTT.

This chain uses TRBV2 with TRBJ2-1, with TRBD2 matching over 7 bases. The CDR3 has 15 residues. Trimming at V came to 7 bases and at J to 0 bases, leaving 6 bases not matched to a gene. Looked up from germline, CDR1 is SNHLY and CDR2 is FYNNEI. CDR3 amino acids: CASKVAGTSYNEQFF. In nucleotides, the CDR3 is TGTGCCAGCAAGGTAGCGGGCACCTCCTACAATGAGCAGTTCTTC.

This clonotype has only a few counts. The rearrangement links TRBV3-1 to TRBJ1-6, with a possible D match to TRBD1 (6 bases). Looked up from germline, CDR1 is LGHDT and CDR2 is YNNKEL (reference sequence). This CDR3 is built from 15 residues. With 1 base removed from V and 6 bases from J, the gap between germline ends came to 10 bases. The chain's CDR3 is CASSQVGGGNSPLHF. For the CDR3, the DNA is TGTGCCAGCAGCCAAGTAGGGGGTGGTAATTCACCCCTCCACTTT.

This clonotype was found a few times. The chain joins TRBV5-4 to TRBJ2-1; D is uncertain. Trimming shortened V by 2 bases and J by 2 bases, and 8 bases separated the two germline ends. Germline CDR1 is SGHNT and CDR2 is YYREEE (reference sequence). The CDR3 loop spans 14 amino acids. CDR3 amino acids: CASSLSGPYNEQFF. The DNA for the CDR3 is TGTGCCAGCAGCTTATCTGGCCCCTACAATGAGCAGTTCTTC.

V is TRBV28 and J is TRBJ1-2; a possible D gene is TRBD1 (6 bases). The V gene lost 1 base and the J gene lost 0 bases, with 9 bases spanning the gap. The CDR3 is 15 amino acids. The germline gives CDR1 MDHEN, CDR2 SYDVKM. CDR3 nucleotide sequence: TGTGCCAGCAGTTTATCGGCAGGGGCTAACTATGGCTACACCTTC. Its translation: CASSLSAGANYGYTF.

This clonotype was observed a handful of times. The CDR3 region has the DNA TGTGCCAGCAGACATCGGGGAGCACCTTACAATGAGCAGTTCTTC. Amino acids: CASRHRGAPYNEQFF. This sequence joins TRBV12-3 or TRBV12-4 and TRBJ2-1, with D possibly TRBD2 on 5 matching bases. Deletions cut 6 bases from V and 4 bases from J, with 16 bases between. This CDR3 has 15 residues.

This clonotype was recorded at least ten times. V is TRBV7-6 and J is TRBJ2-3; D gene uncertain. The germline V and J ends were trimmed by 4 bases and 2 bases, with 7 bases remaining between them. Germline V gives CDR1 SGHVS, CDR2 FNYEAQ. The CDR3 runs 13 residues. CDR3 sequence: CASSSYNTDTQYF. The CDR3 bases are TGTGCCAGCAGCTCGTACAACACAGATACGCAGTATTTT.

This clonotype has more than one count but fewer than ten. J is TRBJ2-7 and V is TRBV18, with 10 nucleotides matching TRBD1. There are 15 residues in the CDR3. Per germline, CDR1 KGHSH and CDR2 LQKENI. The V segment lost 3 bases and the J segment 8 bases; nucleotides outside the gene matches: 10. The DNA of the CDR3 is TGTGCCAGCTCACCGGACCGAGGGACAGGGGCTAAGCAGTACGTC. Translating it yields CASSPDRGTGAKQYV.

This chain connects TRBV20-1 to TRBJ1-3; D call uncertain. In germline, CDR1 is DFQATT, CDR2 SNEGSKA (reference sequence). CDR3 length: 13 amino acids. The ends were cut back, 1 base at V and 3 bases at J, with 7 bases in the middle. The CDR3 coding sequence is TGCAGTGCTAGAGGGGGAAGTGGAAACACCATATATTTT. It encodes CSARGGSGNTIYF.

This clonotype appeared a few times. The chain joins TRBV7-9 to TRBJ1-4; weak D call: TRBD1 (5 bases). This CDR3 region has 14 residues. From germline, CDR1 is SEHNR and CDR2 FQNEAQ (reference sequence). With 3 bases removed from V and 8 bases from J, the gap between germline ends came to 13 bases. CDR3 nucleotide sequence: TGTGCCAGCAGCTTCCAGGGAAGGAAGGAAAAACTGTTTTTT. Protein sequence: CASSFQGRKEKLFF. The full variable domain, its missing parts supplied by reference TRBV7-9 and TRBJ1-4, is DTGVSQNPRHKITKRGQNVTFRCDPISEHNRLYWYRQTLGQGPEFLTYFQNEAQLEKSRLLSDRFSAERPKGSFSTLEIQRTEQGDSAMYLCASSFQGRKEKLFFGSGTQLSVL.

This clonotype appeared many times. CDR3 in DNA: TGCGCCAGCAGCCTTAGAGCGGGGGGGCTCGTAGAGACCCAGTACTTC. This gives the protein CASSLRAGGLVETQYF. This rearrangement joins TRBV4-3 to TRBJ2-5; 10 bases agree with TRBD2. V shed 4 bases, J shed 4 bases, and the junction held 9 bases outside the gene matches. There are 16 residues in the CDR3. Germline loops: CDR1 LGHNA, CDR2 YSLEER.

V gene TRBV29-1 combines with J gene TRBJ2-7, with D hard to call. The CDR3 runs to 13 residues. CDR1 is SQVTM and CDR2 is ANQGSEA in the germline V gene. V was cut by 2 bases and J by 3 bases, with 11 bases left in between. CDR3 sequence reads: CSVEKNNGYEQYV. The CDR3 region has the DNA TGCAGCGTTGAAAAGAACAATGGCTACGAGCAGTACGTC.

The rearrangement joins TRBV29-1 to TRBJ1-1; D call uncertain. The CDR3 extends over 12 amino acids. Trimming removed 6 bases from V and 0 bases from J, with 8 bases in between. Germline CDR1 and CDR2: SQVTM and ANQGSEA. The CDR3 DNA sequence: TGCAGCGTGCAGTTCATGAACACTGAAGCTTTCTTT. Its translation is CSVQFMNTEAFF. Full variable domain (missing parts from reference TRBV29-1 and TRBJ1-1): SAVISQKPSRDICQRGTSLTIQCQVDSQVTMMFWYRQQPGQSLTLIATANQGSEATYESGFVIDKFPISRPNLTFSTLTVSNMSPEDSSIYLCSVQFMNTEAFFGQGTRLTVV.

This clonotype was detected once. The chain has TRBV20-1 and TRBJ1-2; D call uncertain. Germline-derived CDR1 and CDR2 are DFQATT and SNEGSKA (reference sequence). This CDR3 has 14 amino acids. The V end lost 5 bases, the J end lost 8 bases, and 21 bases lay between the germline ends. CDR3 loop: CSAPISRTAPGYTF. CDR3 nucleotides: TGCAGTGCTCCGATATCCAGGACGGCCCCGGGCTACACCTTC.

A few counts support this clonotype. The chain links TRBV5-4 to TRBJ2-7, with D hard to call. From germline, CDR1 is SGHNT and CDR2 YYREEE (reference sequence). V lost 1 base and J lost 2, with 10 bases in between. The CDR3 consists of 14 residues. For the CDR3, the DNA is TGTGCCAGCAGCTTGAACAGAGCACCCTACGAGCAGTACTTC. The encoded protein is CASSLNRAPYEQYF. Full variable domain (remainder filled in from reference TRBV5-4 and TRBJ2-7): ETGVTQSPTHLIKTRGQQVTLRCSSQSGHNTVSWYQQALGQGPQFIFQYYREEENGRGNFPPRFSGLQFPNYSSELNVNALELDDSALYLCASSLNRAPYEQYFGPGTRLTVT.

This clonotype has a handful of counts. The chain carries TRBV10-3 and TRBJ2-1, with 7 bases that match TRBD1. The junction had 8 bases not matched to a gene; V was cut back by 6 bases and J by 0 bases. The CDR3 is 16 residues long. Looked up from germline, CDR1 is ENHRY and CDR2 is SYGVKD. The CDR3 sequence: CAIRDVQGHSYNEQFF. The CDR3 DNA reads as TGTGCCATCAGAGACGTACAGGGGCACTCCTACAATGAGCAGTTCTTC.

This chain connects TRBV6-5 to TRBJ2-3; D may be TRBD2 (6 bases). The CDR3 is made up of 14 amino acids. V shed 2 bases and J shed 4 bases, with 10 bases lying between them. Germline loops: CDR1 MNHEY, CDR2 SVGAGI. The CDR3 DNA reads TGTGCCAGCAGTTACGCGACGGGGGCAGATACGCAGTATTTT. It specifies CASSYATGADTQYF.

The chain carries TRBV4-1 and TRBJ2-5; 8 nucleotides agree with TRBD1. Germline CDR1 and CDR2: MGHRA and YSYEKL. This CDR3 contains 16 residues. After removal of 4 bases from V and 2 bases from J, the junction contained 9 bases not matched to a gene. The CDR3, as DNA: TGCGCCAGCAGCCGTTGGACAGGGATCGGGCAAGAGACCCAGTACTTC. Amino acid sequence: CASSRWTGIGQETQYF.

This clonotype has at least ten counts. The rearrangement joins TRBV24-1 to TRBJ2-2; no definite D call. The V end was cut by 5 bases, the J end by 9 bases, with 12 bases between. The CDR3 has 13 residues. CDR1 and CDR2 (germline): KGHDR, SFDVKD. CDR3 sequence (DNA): TGTGCCACCAGTGGCCCCGCAGCGAGGGAGCTGTTTTTT. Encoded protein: CATSGPAARELFF.

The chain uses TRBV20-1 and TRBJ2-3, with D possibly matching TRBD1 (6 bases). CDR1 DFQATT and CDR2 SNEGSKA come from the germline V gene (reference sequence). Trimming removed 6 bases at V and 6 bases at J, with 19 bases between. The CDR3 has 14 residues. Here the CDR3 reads CSAQNPGAGDTQYF. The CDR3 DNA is TGCAGTGCCCAGAATCCAGGGGCCGGGGATACGCAGTATTTT.

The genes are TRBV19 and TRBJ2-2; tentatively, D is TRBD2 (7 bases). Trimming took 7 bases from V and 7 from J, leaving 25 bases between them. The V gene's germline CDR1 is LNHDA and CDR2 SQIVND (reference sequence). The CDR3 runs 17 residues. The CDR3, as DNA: TGTGCCAGTATCGACCGAGGGGGGGCCGGTATCGTCGGGGAGCTGTTTTTT. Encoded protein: CASIDRGGAGIVGELFF.

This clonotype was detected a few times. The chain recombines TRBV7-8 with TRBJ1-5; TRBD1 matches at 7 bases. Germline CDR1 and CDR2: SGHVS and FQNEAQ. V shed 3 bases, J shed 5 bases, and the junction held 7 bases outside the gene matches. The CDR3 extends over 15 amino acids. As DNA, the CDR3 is TGTGCCAGCAGCTTTGGGAATACAGGGGATCAGCCCCAGCATTTT. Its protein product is CASSFGNTGDQPQHF.